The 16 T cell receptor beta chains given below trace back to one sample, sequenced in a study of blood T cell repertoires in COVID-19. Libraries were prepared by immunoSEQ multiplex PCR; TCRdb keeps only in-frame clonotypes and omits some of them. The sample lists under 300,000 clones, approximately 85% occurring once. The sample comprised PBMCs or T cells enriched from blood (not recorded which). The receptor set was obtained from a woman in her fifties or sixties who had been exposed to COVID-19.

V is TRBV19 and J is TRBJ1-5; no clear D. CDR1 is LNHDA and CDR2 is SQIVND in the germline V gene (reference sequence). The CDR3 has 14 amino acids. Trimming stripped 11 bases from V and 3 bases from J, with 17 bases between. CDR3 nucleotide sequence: TGTGCCGGATCCCGGCGGGAGTACAATCAGCCCCAGCATTTT. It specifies CAGSRREYNQPQHF.

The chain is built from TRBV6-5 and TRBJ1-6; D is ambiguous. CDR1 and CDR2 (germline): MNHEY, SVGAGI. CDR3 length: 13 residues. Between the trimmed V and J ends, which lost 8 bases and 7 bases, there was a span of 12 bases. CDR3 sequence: CASSRVVNSPLHF. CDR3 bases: TGTGCCAGCTCTCGGGTTGTCAATTCACCCCTCCACTTT.

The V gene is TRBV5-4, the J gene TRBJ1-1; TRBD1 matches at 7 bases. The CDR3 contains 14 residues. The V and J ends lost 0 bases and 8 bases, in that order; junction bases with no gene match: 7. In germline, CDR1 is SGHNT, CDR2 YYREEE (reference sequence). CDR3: CASSLGTGEKEAFF. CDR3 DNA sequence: TGTGCCAGCAGCTTGGGGACAGGAGAAAAGGAAGCTTTCTTT.

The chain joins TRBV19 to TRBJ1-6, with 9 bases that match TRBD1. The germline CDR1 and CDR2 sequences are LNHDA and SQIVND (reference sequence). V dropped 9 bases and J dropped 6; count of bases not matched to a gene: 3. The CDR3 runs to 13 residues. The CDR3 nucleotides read TGTGCCAGCCTGGGACAGGGTAATTCACCCCTCCACTTT. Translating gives CASLGQGNSPLHF.

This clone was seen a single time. This chain's CDR3 is CASSPGLAGARGDTQYF. For the CDR3, the DNA is TGTGCCAGCAGCCCCGGACTAGCGGGGGCCAGGGGGGATACGCAGTATTTT. The chain combines TRBV3-1 (or the pseudogene TRBV3-2) with TRBJ2-3; 13 bases line up with TRBD2. V lost 4 bases, J lost 6 bases, and 10 bases stayed unmatched. The germline gives CDR1 LGHDT, CDR2 YNNKEL (reference sequence). The CDR3 totals 17 residues.

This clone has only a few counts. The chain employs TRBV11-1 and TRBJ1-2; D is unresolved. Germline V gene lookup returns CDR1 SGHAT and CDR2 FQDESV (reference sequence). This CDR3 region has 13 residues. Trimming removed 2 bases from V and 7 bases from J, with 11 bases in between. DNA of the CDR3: TGTGCCAGCAGCTTAAGATACGGGAGTGGCTACACCTTC. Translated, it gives CASSLRYGSGYTF.

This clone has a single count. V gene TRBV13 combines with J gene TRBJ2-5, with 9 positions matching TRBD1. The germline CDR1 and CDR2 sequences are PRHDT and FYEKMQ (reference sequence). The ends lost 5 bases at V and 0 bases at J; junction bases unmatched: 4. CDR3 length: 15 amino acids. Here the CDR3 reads CASSKRTGDQETQYF. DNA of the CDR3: TGTGCCAGCAGCAAGAGGACAGGGGACCAAGAGACCCAGTACTTC.

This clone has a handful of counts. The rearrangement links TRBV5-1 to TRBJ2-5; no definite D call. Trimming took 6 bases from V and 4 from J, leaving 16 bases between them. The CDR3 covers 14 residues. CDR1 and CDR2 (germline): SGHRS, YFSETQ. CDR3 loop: CASKTLPGSETQYF. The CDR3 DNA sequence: TGCGCCAGCAAAACTCTCCCCGGGTCAGAGACCCAGTACTTC.

This CDR3 is CASSQSRNTEAFF. In DNA form, the CDR3 reads TGTGCCAGCTCCCAATCGAGGAACACTGAAGCTTTCTTT. The chain couples TRBV18 to TRBJ1-1; the D is unclear. The CDR3 covers 13 residues. V was cut by 6 bases and J by 1 base, with 9 bases left in between. Germline assignment: CDR1 KGHSH and CDR2 LQKENI.

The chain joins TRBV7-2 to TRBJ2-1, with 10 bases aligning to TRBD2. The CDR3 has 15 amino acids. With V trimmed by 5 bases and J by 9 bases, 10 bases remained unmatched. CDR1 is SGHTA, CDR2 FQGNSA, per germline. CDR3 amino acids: CASSPRQGLAVEQFF. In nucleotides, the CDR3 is TGTGCCAGCAGCCCCCGGCAAGGACTAGCGGTTGAGCAGTTCTTC.

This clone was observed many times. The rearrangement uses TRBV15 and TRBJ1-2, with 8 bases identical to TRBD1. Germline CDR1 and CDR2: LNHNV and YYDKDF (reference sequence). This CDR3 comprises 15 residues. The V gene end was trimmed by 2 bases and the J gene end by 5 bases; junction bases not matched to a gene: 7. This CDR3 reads CATSRQGALLYGYTF. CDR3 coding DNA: TGTGCCACCAGCAGACAGGGGGCCCTACTATATGGCTACACCTTC.

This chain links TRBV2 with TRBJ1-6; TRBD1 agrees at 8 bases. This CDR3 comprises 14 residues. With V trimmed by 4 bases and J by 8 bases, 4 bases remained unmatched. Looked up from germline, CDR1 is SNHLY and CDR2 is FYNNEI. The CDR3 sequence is CASSGGTGYSPLHF. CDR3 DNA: TGTGCCAGCAGTGGAGGGACAGGTTATTCACCCCTCCACTTT.

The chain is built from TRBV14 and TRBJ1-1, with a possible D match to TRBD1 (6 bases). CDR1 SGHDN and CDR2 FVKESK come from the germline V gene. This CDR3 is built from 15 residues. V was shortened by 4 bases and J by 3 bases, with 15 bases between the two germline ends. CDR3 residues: CASSPLQGRDTEAFF. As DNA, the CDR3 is TGTGCCAGCAGCCCCCTACAGGGAAGGGACACTGAAGCTTTCTTT.

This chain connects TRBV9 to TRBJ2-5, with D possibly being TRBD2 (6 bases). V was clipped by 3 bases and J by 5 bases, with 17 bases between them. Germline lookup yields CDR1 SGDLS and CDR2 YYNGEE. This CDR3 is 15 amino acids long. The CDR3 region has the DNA TGTGCCAGCAGCGCCGGGGGACCCCCACTTGAGACCCAGTACTTC. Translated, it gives CASSAGGPPLETQYF. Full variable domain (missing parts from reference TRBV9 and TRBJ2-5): DSGVTQTPKHLITATGQRVTLRCSPRSGDLSVYWYQQSLDQGLQFLIQYYNGEERAKGNILERFSAQQFPDLHSELNLSSLELGDSALYFCASSAGGPPLETQYFGPGTRLLVL.

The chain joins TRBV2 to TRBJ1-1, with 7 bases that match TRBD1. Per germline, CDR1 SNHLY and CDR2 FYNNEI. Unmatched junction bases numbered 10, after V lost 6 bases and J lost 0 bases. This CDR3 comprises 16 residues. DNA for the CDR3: TGTGCCAGCAGCCCCAGGGGGGTGTTCATGAACACTGAAGCTTTCTTT. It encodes CASSPRGVFMNTEAFF. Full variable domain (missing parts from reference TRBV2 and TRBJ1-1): EPEVTQTPSHQVTQMGQEVILRCVPISNHLYFYWYRQILGQKVEFLVSFYNNEISEKSEIFDDQFSVERPDGSNFTLKIRSTKLEDSAMYFCASSPRGVFMNTEAFFGQGTRLTVV.

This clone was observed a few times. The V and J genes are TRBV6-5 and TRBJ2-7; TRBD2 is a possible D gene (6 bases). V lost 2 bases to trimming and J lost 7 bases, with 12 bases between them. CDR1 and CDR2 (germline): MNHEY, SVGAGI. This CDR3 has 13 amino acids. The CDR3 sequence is CASSYDGAGEQYF. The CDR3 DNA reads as TGTGCCAGCAGTTACGACGGGGCGGGGGAGCAGTACTTC.